This T cell receptor beta chain was sequenced during a study of identical twins. General study results and limits: Cross-sectional statistics underpinned the conclusions; the same donors were not followed. Sharing of beta out-of-frame sequences by twins showed a weaker excess.

MiXCR was run by TCRdb on the 5' RACE reads, yielding one entry per CDR3 protein. The sample consists of hundreds of thousands of distinct CDR3 sequences, 5.5% to 7.5% of them appearing once. This clonotype came up many times. Its specificity is unknown. The CDR3 is 15 residues long. CDR1 is SGHTA, CDR2 FQGNSA, per germline. V was clipped by 3 bases and J by 5 bases, with 13 bases between them. The gene calls are TRBV7-2 and TRBJ2-2; TRBD1 or TRBD2 may be the D gene (6 bases each). Material for sequencing was naive T cells sorted from blood. This receptor was obtained from a man aged 18 to 35 in good health. The CDR3 DNA is TGTGCCAGCAGCTTTTGGGGGGCGGGAACCGGGGAGCTGTTTTTT. It is translated as CASSFWGAGTGELFF.